This TCR beta chain came from a study of T cell repertoires in cytomegalovirus infection. The overall study: Selected CMV epitopes included recently identified HLA-C-restricted ones as well as well-studied HLA-B-restricted ones. Signatures in public TCR beta sequences pointed to both CMV infection and matching HLA type. General study results and limits: The cumulative frequency of public TCR beta families distinguished individuals who carried CMV together with the relevant HLA. Across the ex vivo response, the dominant clonotypes were HLA-C-restricted CMV-specific TCR beta clonotypes.

Germline V gene data show CDR1 as SSHAT and CDR2 as FNYEAQ (reference sequence). The CDR3 runs 17 residues. This clonotype was detected once. Its antigen is not identified. At one end the junction does not follow the germline gene, possibly because of a read error. A single record per CDR3 protein comes from TCRdb applying MiXCR to the reads. The top ten hold about an eighth of the sample, which has about a million distinct CDR3 sequences, under 40% seen once. The starting material was cultured CD8+ T cells from PBMCs, obtained from culture after CMV antigen stimulation. The sequence was collected from a human donor in good health (CMV status not recorded). Some clones in this sample may be carry-over from other donors' samples. V is TRBV7-7 and J is TRBJ1-5, with TRBD1 matching over 7 bases. The CDR3 loop reads CASSLPGTYRGVEPQHF. The CDR3, as DNA: TGTGCTAGCAGCTTACCCGGCACGTACAGGGGAGTGGAGCCCCAGCATTTT.